What follows describes a single T cell receptor (beta chain). This sample is part of a study of blood T cell repertoires in COVID-19. Study-wide background: From T cells, B-cell-depleted T cells, or PBMCs came the material, which was cDNA or gDNA.

The method was immunoSEQ multiplex PCR; TCRdb's version includes in-frame clones alone and lacks a portion of them. The sample contains 650,000 to 800,000 clones, more than 80% of which appear only once. Source material: peripheral blood. This receptor was obtained from a woman aged 18 to 35 with acute or convalescent COVID-19.

CDR3 bases: TGTGCCAGCAGCGATCCGACAGGGCCCGACTATGGCTACACCTTC. Translating it yields CASSDPTGPDYGYTF. V and J are TRBV2 and TRBJ1-2, with 7 bases aligning to TRBD1. Germline loops: CDR1 SNHLY, CDR2 FYNNEI. CDR3 length equals 15 residues. Trimming cost V 6 bases and J 3 bases; bases outside gene matches: 10.